Presented here are 30 T cell receptor beta chains from one specimen sequenced in a study of shared clonotypes between healthy human individuals. Sequencing was performed with immunoSEQ multiplex PCR; in TCRdb, only in-frame clones are kept and a portion is missing. The table shows about 92,000 clones, with 68% occurring only once. The sequencing sample was made of memory CD8+ T cells sorted from blood. Sample subset: CD45RO+ cells pooled with CCR7-negative TemRA cells. All receptors come from a man younger than 40 in good health.

The chain has TRBV30 and TRBJ1-4; TRBD1 matches 10 bases. The V and J ends lost 5 bases and 11 bases, in that order; junction bases with no gene match: 5. The CDR3 consists of 12 residues. CDR1 is GTSNPN, CDR2 SVGIG, per germline (reference sequence). DNA of the CDR3: TGTGCCTGGGGACAGGGGGGAGAGAAACTGTTTTTT. This gives the protein CAWGQGGEKLFF.

The chain recombines TRBV9 with TRBJ2-4; D is undetermined. CDR1 is SGDLS, CDR2 YYNGEE, per germline. The V end was cut by 0 bases, the J end by 0 bases, with 4 bases between. There are 14 residues in the CDR3. The CDR3 loop is CASSVAAAKNIQYF. CDR3 coding DNA: TGTGCCAGCAGCGTAGCTGCAGCCAAAAACATTCAGTACTTC. Together with reference TRBV9 and TRBJ2-4, the CDR3 gives the full variable domain: DSGVTQTPKHLITATGQRVTLRCSPRSGDLSVYWYQQSLDQGLQFLIQYYNGEERAKGNILERFSAQQFPDLHSELNLSSLELGDSALYFCASSVAAAKNIQYFGAGTRLSVL.

This clone was recorded a few times. Other DNA sequences of this sample code for an identical CDR3. This chain uses TRBV5-1 with TRBJ1-5, with D hard to call. Trimming shortened V by 0 bases and J by 0 bases, and 4 bases separated the two germline ends. This CDR3 comprises 14 residues. Germline lookup yields CDR1 SGHRS and CDR2 YFSETQ. CDR3 region: CASSLGVSNQPQHF. DNA for the CDR3: TGCGCCAGCAGCTTGGGGGTTAGCAATCAGCCCCAGCATTTT.

This chain joins TRBV11-2 and TRBJ1-4, with D possibly matching TRBD1 (5 bases). The CDR3 is 14 amino acids. The germline gives CDR1 SGHAT, CDR2 FQNNGV. Trimming cost V 6 bases and J 6 bases, with 14 bases left between them. Written as DNA, the CDR3 is TGTGCCAGCAGACTCACGGGGGTTTATGAAAAACTGTTTTTT. Protein product: CASRLTGVYEKLFF.

V is TRBV11-2 and J is TRBJ2-7; TRBD1 aligns across 7 bases. V was pared by 1 base and J by 6 bases, with 6 bases of the junction left unmatched. Germline V gene lookup returns CDR1 SGHAT and CDR2 FQNNGV. The CDR3 contains 14 residues. The CDR3 loop reads CASSLGTGYPEQYF. DNA for the CDR3: TGTGCCAGCAGCTTAGGGACAGGTTATCCCGAGCAGTACTTC.

This sequence joins TRBV5-4 and TRBJ2-5; possible D gene TRBD1, 6 bases. The germline V gene encodes CDR1 SGHNT and CDR2 YYREEE (reference sequence). V shed 0 bases and J shed 7 bases, with 7 bases lying between them. This CDR3 is built from 12 residues. The CDR3, as DNA: TGTGCCAGCAGCTTGGACAGGGCGACCCAGTACTTC. It specifies CASSLDRATQYF.

This clone was picked up a small number of times. This chain uses TRBV6-1 with TRBJ2-1; 8 bases map to TRBD1. V shed 1 base and J 8 bases; nucleotides not matched to a gene: 7. The length of the CDR3 is 15 residues. Germline V gives CDR1 MNHNS, CDR2 SASEGT. CDR3 amino acids: CASSEGTGGFDEQFF. CDR3 nucleotides: TGTGCCAGCAGTGAAGGAACAGGGGGGTTCGATGAGCAGTTCTTC.

This clone was found once. The chain employs TRBV27 and TRBJ1-2; TRBD1 aligns across 7 bases. From germline, CDR1 is MNHEY and CDR2 SMNVEV (reference sequence). The CDR3 is made up of 13 amino acids. The trim removed 4 bases at V and 8 bases at J, leaving 7 bases unmatched. The chain's CDR3 is CASSWGQQGGYTF. The CDR3 region has the DNA TGTGCCAGCAGTTGGGGACAGCAAGGCGGCTACACCTTC.

The chain carries TRBV4-1 and TRBJ1-4, with 8 bases fitting TRBD1. V lost 1 base and J lost 5; bases outside the gene matches: 6. From germline, CDR1 is MGHRA and CDR2 YSYEKL. The length of the CDR3 is 16 residues. For the CDR3, the DNA is TGCGCCAGCAGCCAAGGAAGCGGGACAGGAAATGAAAAACTGTTTTTT. Amino acids: CASSQGSGTGNEKLFF.

This chain connects TRBV18 to TRBJ1-2; D is possibly TRBD1 (6 bases). Germline-derived CDR1 and CDR2 are KGHSH and LQKENI. This CDR3 is built from 13 residues. V lost 3 bases and J lost 2, with 7 bases in between. The DNA of the CDR3 is TGTGCCAGCTCACCCGGACAGAACTATGGCTACACCTTC. As protein: CASSPGQNYGYTF.

The chain employs TRBV18 and TRBJ2-2; 9 bases fit TRBD1. V gave up 2 bases and J gave up 4 bases; unmatched junction bases: 2. CDR1 KGHSH and CDR2 LQKENI come from the germline V gene. This CDR3 is built from 15 residues. The CDR3 DNA follows: TGTGCCAGCTCACCAAGGACAGGGGTCACCGGGGAGCTGTTTTTT. This sequence encodes CASSPRTGVTGELFF. Full variable domain (missing parts from reference TRBV18 and TRBJ2-2): NAGVMQNPRHLVRRRGQEARLRCSPMKGHSHVYWYRQLPEEGLKFMVYLQKENIIDESGMPKERFSAEFPKEGPSILRIQQVVRGDSAAYFCASSPRTGVTGELFFGEGSRLTVL.

The genes are TRBV28 and TRBJ1-1; 10 nucleotides align to TRBD1. Trimming took 1 base from V and 10 from J; bases not matched to a gene: 12. The CDR3 extends over 16 amino acids. CDR1 MDHEN and CDR2 SYDVKM come from the germline V gene. The CDR3 DNA follows: TGTGCCAGCAGTTTATTGCTCGGGACAGGGGTAAATCGAGCTTTCTTT. This sequence encodes CASSLLLGTGVNRAFF. Looking up the rest from reference TRBV28 and TRBJ1-1 gives the full variable domain: DVKVTQSSRYLVKRTGEKVFLECVQDMDHENMFWYRQDPGLGLRLIYFSYDVKMKEKGDIPEGYSVSREKKERFSLILESASTNQTSMYLCASSLLLGTGVNRAFFGQGTRLTVV.

The V and J genes are TRBV25-1 and TRBJ2-1, with D possibly TRBD2 on 5 matching bases. The CDR3 covers 15 residues. Germline V gene lookup returns CDR1 MGHDK and CDR2 SYGVNS. V lost 4 bases, J lost 6 bases, and 16 bases lay in between. CDR3 amino acids: CASSGRGSEANEQFF. In DNA, the CDR3 is TGTGCCAGCAGTGGAAGAGGGAGTGAGGCCAATGAGCAGTTCTTC. Filled out from reference TRBV25-1 and TRBJ2-1, the complete variable domain reads EADIYQTPRYLVIGTGKKITLECSQTMGHDKMYWYQQDPGMELHLIHYSYGVNSTEKGDLSSESTVSRIRTEHFPLTLESARPSHTSQYLCASSGRGSEANEQFFGPGTRLTVL.

This clone was found many times. The chain uses TRBV4-3 and TRBJ2-1; 11 nucleotides match TRBD2. This CDR3 region has 15 residues. Germline values: CDR1 LGHNA, CDR2 YSLEER. The V segment lost 0 bases and the J segment 11 bases; nucleotides outside the gene matches: 6. CDR3 loop: CASSQDGTSGSQQFF. The CDR3 DNA reads TGCGCCAGCAGCCAAGATGGTACTAGCGGGAGTCAGCAGTTCTTC.

This clone appeared a single time. This rearrangement joins TRBV4-1 to TRBJ2-7; 7 nucleotides line up with TRBD2. This CDR3 has 15 residues. The trim removed 1 base at V and 6 bases at J, leaving 9 bases unmatched. The germline V gene encodes CDR1 MGHRA and CDR2 YSYEKL. Here the CDR3 reads CASSQVGTTQREQYF. The CDR3 nucleotides are TGCGCCAGCAGCCAAGTTGGGACTACCCAACGCGAGCAGTACTTC.

This chain links TRBV10-1 with TRBJ2-7; 9 nucleotides line up with TRBD1. J lost 0 bases, V lost 8 bases, and 8 bases had no gene match. This CDR3 is 15 amino acids long. Germline lookup yields CDR1 WNHNN and CDR2 SYGVQD (reference sequence). The CDR3 spells CASPMTGGVSYEQYF. The CDR3 region has the DNA TGCGCCAGCCCAATGACAGGGGGGGTCTCCTACGAGCAGTACTTC.

This clone was observed once. This CDR3 is CASTQRGGGSNQPQHF. The CDR3 DNA reads TGTGCCAGCACCCAACGGGGAGGGGGCAGCAATCAGCCCCAGCATTTT. The V gene is TRBV27, the J gene TRBJ1-5; 7 nucleotides line up with TRBD1. CDR1 is MNHEY, CDR2 SMNVEV, per germline (reference sequence). Germline trimming cut 7 bases from V and 1 base from J; bases unmatched to any gene: 10. The CDR3 spans 16 residues.

The sample holds a few counts of this clone. The rearrangement uses TRBV5-5 and TRBJ2-5, with 11 positions matching TRBD1. V was pared by 4 bases and J by 5 bases, with 4 bases of the junction left unmatched. From germline, CDR1 is SGHKS and CDR2 YYEKEE (reference sequence). This CDR3 region has 14 residues. The CDR3: CASSGGQGAETQYF. The CDR3 DNA is TGTGCCAGCAGCGGCGGACAGGGGGCCGAGACCCAGTACTTC.

The V call is TRBV19, the J call TRBJ2-1; 7 bases map to TRBD2. In germline, CDR1 is LNHDA, CDR2 SQIVND (reference sequence). The CDR3 totals 13 residues. The junction had 6 bases not matched to a gene; V was cut back by 11 bases and J by 2 bases. CDR3 region: CASSAGAYNEQFF. The CDR3 DNA reads as TGTGCCTCATCTGCGGGAGCCTACAATGAGCAGTTCTTC.

The CDR3 DNA reads as TGCAGCGTTGGAGGAGGTACTAGCGTAGCCCAGTACTTC. Residues: CSVGGGTSVAQYF. The chain couples TRBV29-1 to TRBJ2-5, with 7 bases fitting TRBD2. CDR1 and CDR2 from the germline V gene are SQVTM and ANQGSEA. V lost 4 bases and J lost 9; bases outside the gene matches: 11. This CDR3 comprises 13 residues. The full variable domain, in which reference TRBV29-1 and TRBJ2-5 provide the parts outside the CDR3, is SAVISQKPSRDICQRGTSLTIQCQVDSQVTMMFWYRQQPGQSLTLIATANQGSEATYESGFVIDKFPISRPNLTFSTLTVSNMSPEDSSIYLCSVGGGTSVAQYFGPGTRLLVL.

The chain combines TRBV7-4 with TRBJ2-1; D gene unclear. Trimming left V 5 bases short and J 7 bases short, with 24 bases between. Germline values: CDR1 SGHVT, CDR2 SQSDAQ. The length of the CDR3 is 17 residues. The CDR3: CASSPKSVGLGINEQFF. CDR3 in DNA: TGTGCCAGCAGCCCAAAATCGGTTGGCCTTGGTATTAATGAGCAGTTCTTC.

The chain has TRBV7-2 and TRBJ1-4; TRBD1 is a possible D gene (6 bases). CDR3 length equals 15 residues. The germline V gene encodes CDR1 SGHTA and CDR2 FQGNSA. The V gene lost 5 bases and the J gene lost 6 bases, with 16 bases spanning the gap. CDR3 loop: CASSLFQGLDEKLFF. In DNA, the CDR3 is TGTGCCAGCAGCCTCTTTCAGGGGTTAGATGAAAAACTGTTTTTT.

The chain's CDR3 is CASSLGVGLEQYF. As DNA, the CDR3 is TGTGCCAGCAGCTTAGGCGTCGGTTTGGAGCAGTACTTC. The chain links TRBV11-2 to TRBJ2-7; D uncertain. This CDR3 region has 13 residues. Germline V CDR1 and CDR2: SGHAT, FQNNGV. V was shortened by 1 base and J by 7 bases, with 11 bases between the two germline ends.

The chain is built from TRBV15 and TRBJ1-5; D unclear. CDR3 size: 15 residues. In germline, CDR1 is LNHNV, CDR2 YYDKDF (reference sequence). Trimming removed 4 bases at V and 2 bases at J, with 12 bases between. The CDR3 DNA follows: TGTGCCACCAGCATGGGATCTGCTGGCAATCAGCCCCAGCATTTT. Encoded protein: CATSMGSAGNQPQHF.

The gene calls are TRBV27 and TRBJ2-5; D uncertain. In germline, CDR1 is MNHEY, CDR2 SMNVEV (reference sequence). V gave up 6 bases and J gave up 4 bases, with 9 bases separating them. CDR3 length equals 12 residues. CDR3 protein: CASSFPGETQYF. The CDR3 region has the DNA TGTGCCAGCAGCTTCCCGGGAGAGACCCAGTACTTC.

This sequence joins TRBV6-1 and TRBJ2-1; 8 bases are a match to TRBD2. The junction had 13 bases not matched to a gene; V was cut back by 4 bases and J by 8 bases. This CDR3 is built from 16 residues. In germline, CDR1 is MNHNS, CDR2 SASEGT. CDR3 DNA: TGTGCCAGCAGTGCACTAGCGGAGGGACCCTTCGATGAGCAGTTCTTC. Translation: CASSALAEGPFDEQFF.

This chain links TRBV7-2 with TRBJ1-2; D ambiguous. V was clipped by 2 bases and J by 2 bases, with 6 bases between them. The CDR3 sequence is 13 residues long. Germline CDR1 is SGHTA and CDR2 is FQGNSA. The chain's CDR3 is CASSLNINYGYTF. In DNA form, the CDR3 reads TGTGCCAGCAGCTTAAACATAAACTATGGCTACACCTTC.

Only one count was recorded for this clone. The chain carries TRBV4-1 and TRBJ2-3; 8 bases agree with TRBD1. V shed 1 base, J shed 4 bases, and the junction held 10 bases outside the gene matches. The CDR3 sequence is 17 residues long. CDR1 is MGHRA and CDR2 is YSYEKL in the germline V gene. The CDR3 nucleotides are TGCGCCAGCAGCCAAGTAGCACCTGGACAGGGCCCAGATACGCAGTATTTT. Its translation is CASSQVAPGQGPDTQYF.

In this sample, this clone turned up a few times. CDR3 sequence reads: CASSQSSNTEAFF. CDR3 bases: TGTGCCAGCTCCCAGAGCAGTAACACTGAAGCTTTCTTT. The chain recombines TRBV18 with TRBJ1-1; D is uncertain. The ends were cut back, 6 bases at V and 2 bases at J, with 10 bases in the middle. Germline CDR1 is KGHSH and CDR2 is LQKENI. CDR3 length: 13 residues.

The chain uses TRBV9 and TRBJ1-4; 7 bases align to TRBD1. The germline V gene has CDR1 SGDLS and CDR2 YYNGEE. With V trimmed by 3 bases and J by 5 bases, 7 bases remained unmatched. This CDR3 comprises 15 residues. CDR3 DNA: TGTGCCAGCAGCGACCCGGGACAGTTAAATGAAAAACTGTTTTTT. It yields the protein CASSDPGQLNEKLFF.